This T cell receptor beta chain appears in the sequencing data of a study of cytomegalovirus exposure and HLA in healthy donors. Looking at the study overall: Sequencing of roughly 180 million T cells in an earlier analysis found 100 million to 140 million unique TCR beta sequences. General study findings and limits: In an earlier analysis, productive rearrangement rates for most beta V segments clustered near 87% or 30%.

Each of the donors was a healthy bone marrow donor. Primers for the PCR totalled 60 Vbeta and 13 Jbeta. Here immunoSEQ multiplex PCR was the method, and the copy in TCRdb shows in-frame clones only, minus some. The sample records around 110,000 clones, roughly 80% being singletons. About this clone: The target antigen is unknown.

Sample: PBMCs. The receptor was isolated from a man aged 25 to 40 in good health and CMV-seronegative.

CDR3 in amino acids: CASSQGTSGFVYEQYF. The CDR3, as DNA: TGCGCCAGCAGCCAAGGGACTAGCGGGTTTGTATACGAGCAGTACTTC. V gene TRBV4-1 combines with J gene TRBJ2-7; TRBD2 matches at 11 bases. The CDR3 runs 16 residues. Germline V CDR1 and CDR2: MGHRA, YSYEKL. After removal of 1 base from V and 4 bases from J, the junction contained 6 bases not matched to a gene.